These 29 T cell receptor beta chains originate from one sample sequenced in a study of blood T cell repertoires in COVID-19. Measured with immunoSEQ multiplex PCR; TCRdb has only the in-frame clones, and not every one. The repertoire holds approximately 360,000 clones, with about 89% as singletons. The specimen was PBMCs or T cells enriched from blood (not recorded which). Receptor source: a middle-aged man in a cohort exposed to, infected with or recovered from COVID-19 (not recorded which).

This chain uses TRBV10-3 with TRBJ2-5; unclear D gene. V lost 3 bases and J 1 base, leaving 12 bases between the germline ends. Germline V gives CDR1 ENHRY, CDR2 SYGVKD. The CDR3 loop spans 15 amino acids. The CDR3 sequence is CAISDAGTRQETQYF. The CDR3 region has the DNA TGTGCCATCAGTGACGCTGGTACACGCCAAGAGACCCAGTACTTC.

This chain joins TRBV4-1 and TRBJ2-7; TRBD2 matches 14 bases. CDR1 and CDR2 (germline): MGHRA, YSYEKL. The junction had 2 bases not matched to a gene; V was cut back by 4 bases and J by 3 bases. The CDR3 loop spans 15 amino acids. DNA for the CDR3: TGCGCCAGCAGCCCCGGGACTAGCGGGAGCTACGAGCAGTACTTC. Its translation is CASSPGTSGSYEQYF.

The gene calls are TRBV2 and TRBJ2-7; 9 nucleotides match TRBD1. CDR1 is SNHLY and CDR2 is FYNNEI in the germline V gene. V dropped 4 bases and J dropped 2; count of bases not matched to a gene: 3. The CDR3 is 14 amino acids. CDR3 protein: CASSGQGVPYEQYF. Written as DNA, the CDR3 is TGTGCCAGCAGTGGACAGGGGGTTCCCTACGAGCAGTACTTC.

CDR3 region: CASSEDGQGYNSPLHF. CDR3 DNA sequence: TGTGCCAGCAGTGAAGACGGACAGGGGTATAATTCACCCCTCCACTTT. The chain joins TRBV2 to TRBJ1-6; 9 bases align to TRBD1. Looked up from germline, CDR1 is SNHLY and CDR2 is FYNNEI. The J segment lost 4 bases and the V segment lost 1 base, leaving 2 bases of the junction unmatched. CDR3 length: 16 residues.

CDR3 sequence reads: CASSSDRYPMDEKLFF. CDR3 in DNA: TGTGCCAGTAGTTCGGACAGGTACCCCATGGATGAAAAACTGTTTTTT. The chain uses TRBV19 and TRBJ1-4; TRBD1 matches at 7 bases. The CDR3 loop spans 16 amino acids. The germline CDR1 and CDR2 sequences are LNHDA and SQIVND (reference sequence). V lost 5 bases and J lost 6; bases outside the gene matches: 12. The full variable domain, its missing parts supplied by reference TRBV19 and TRBJ1-4, is DGGITQSPKYLFRKEGQNVTLSCEQNLNHDAMYWYRQDPGQGLRLIYYSQIVNDFQKGDIAEGYSVSREKKESFPLTVTSAQKNPTAFYLCASSSDRYPMDEKLFFGSGTQLSVL.

V usage is TRBV11-2 and J usage is TRBJ1-3; no definite D call. CDR1 SGHAT and CDR2 FQNNGV come from the germline V gene. CDR3 length equals 13 residues. The V and J ends lost 5 bases and 3 bases respectively, with 8 bases between them. The DNA for the CDR3 is TGTGCCAGCAGCAGAGGGTATGGAAACACCATATATTTT. Translation: CASSRGYGNTIYF.

The gene calls are TRBV5-1 and TRBJ2-2; 14 bases agree with TRBD2. The J segment lost 1 base and the V segment lost 3 bases, leaving 5 bases of the junction unmatched. Germline V CDR1 and CDR2: SGHRS, YFSETQ. This CDR3 contains 18 residues. CDR3 nucleotide sequence: TGCGCCAGCAGCTCCGGACTAGCGGGAGGACTGAACACCGGGGAGCTGTTTTTT. It specifies CASSSGLAGGLNTGELFF.

The rearrangement links TRBV4-2 to TRBJ2-1; 7 bases agree with TRBD2. Germline values: CDR1 LGHNA, CDR2 YNFKEQ. The trim removed 3 bases at V and 0 bases at J, leaving 8 bases unmatched. The CDR3 sequence is 17 residues long. This chain's CDR3 is CASSQLTSSNSYNEQFF. The CDR3 bases are TGTGCCAGCAGCCAGTTGACTAGCTCTAACTCCTACAATGAGCAGTTCTTC.

J is TRBJ1-5 and V is TRBV6-5; 8 positions match TRBD1. V lost 7 bases and J lost 2; bases outside the gene matches: 4. CDR3 length: 14 amino acids. From germline, CDR1 is MNHEY and CDR2 SVGAGI. The CDR3 loop reads CASIPGQGNQPQHF. In DNA form, the CDR3 reads TGTGCCAGCATACCGGGACAGGGCAATCAGCCCCAGCATTTT.

This chain joins TRBV7-9 and TRBJ1-2, with D uncertain. V was pared by 1 base and J by 6 bases, with 9 bases between. Germline V gene lookup returns CDR1 SEHNR and CDR2 FQNEAQ (reference sequence). The CDR3 runs to 13 residues. The CDR3: CASSLGGFDGYTF. CDR3 sequence (DNA): TGTGCCAGCAGCTTAGGAGGGTTCGATGGCTACACCTTC. The whole variable domain, filled in from reference TRBV7-9 and TRBJ1-2, reads DTGVSQNPRHKITKRGQNVTFRCDPISEHNRLYWYRQTLGQGPEFLTYFQNEAQLEKSRLLSDRFSAERPKGSFSTLEIQRTEQGDSAMYLCASSLGGFDGYTFGSGTRLTVV.

The sample holds a few counts of this clone. The V and J genes are TRBV3-1 (or the pseudogene TRBV3-2) and TRBJ1-3; TRBD1 might be the D (5 bases). CDR3 length: 14 amino acids. V lost 3 bases and J lost 1, with 7 bases in between. The germline V gene encodes CDR1 LGHDT and CDR2 YNNKEL (reference sequence). For the CDR3, the DNA is TGTGCCAGCAGCCACGCAGGGTCTGGAAACACCATATATTTT. Encoded protein: CASSHAGSGNTIYF.

The chain recombines TRBV24-1 with TRBJ2-1; TRBD2 agrees at 11 bases. The CDR3 is made up of 14 amino acids. The ends lost 9 bases at V and 6 bases at J; junction bases unmatched: 6. Germline V gives CDR1 KGHDR, CDR2 SFDVKD. The CDR3: CATPRTSGFNEQFF. The CDR3 region has the DNA TGTGCCACCCCTCGGACTAGCGGGTTCAATGAGCAGTTCTTC.

Many counts were recorded for this clone. This chain links TRBV29-1 with TRBJ1-6; D gene uncertain. CDR1 and CDR2 from the germline V gene are SQVTM and ANQGSEA. This CDR3 has 13 residues. Trimming cost V 5 bases and J 7 bases, with 12 bases left between them. The CDR3 loop reads CSVSTEQNSPLHF. CDR3 DNA: TGCAGCGTTTCAACAGAGCAGAATTCACCCCTCCACTTT.

CDR3 DNA: TGTGCCATTACCCTCGGGACAGGGAGCCGCGAGCAGTACTTC. This sequence encodes CAITLGTGSREQYF. V is TRBV6-5 and J is TRBJ2-7; 9 bases agree with TRBD1. The CDR3 has 14 residues. The germline V gene has CDR1 MNHEY and CDR2 SVGAGI. Unmatched junction bases numbered 13, after V lost 10 bases and J lost 6 bases.

The rearrangement links TRBV10-3 to TRBJ1-2; maybe TRBD1 (5 bases). V lost 2 bases and J 4 bases, leaving 11 bases between the germline ends. Germline V CDR1 and CDR2: ENHRY, SYGVKD. This CDR3 comprises 14 residues. The chain's CDR3 is CAISEGTGSYGYTF. CDR3 coding DNA: TGTGCCATCAGTGAGGGGACCGGGAGCTATGGCTACACCTTC.

Here the CDR3 DNA reads TGTGCCAGCAGTTTATTCCCCCAGGGGGGGAACACTGAAGCTTTCTTT. This codes for CASSLFPQGGNTEAFF. The chain employs TRBV27 and TRBJ1-1, with 7 bases identical to TRBD1. This CDR3 comprises 16 residues. Germline-derived CDR1 and CDR2 are MNHEY and SMNVEV (reference sequence). V was pared by 1 base and J by 1 base, with 6 bases of the junction left unmatched.

As for this clone: The sample contains more than one DNA sequence encoding this CDR3. Here the CDR3 reads CASSLAGGNTEAFF. The CDR3 DNA reads as TGCGCCAGCAGCTTGGCCGGGGGGAACACTGAAGCTTTCTTT. The V gene is TRBV5-1, the J gene TRBJ1-1; the D gene is possibly TRBD1 (5 bases). V lost 0 bases to trimming and J lost 1 base, with 7 bases between them. Germline V gene sequence: CDR1 SGHRS, CDR2 YFSETQ. The CDR3 runs 14 residues.

The chain uses TRBV5-1 and TRBJ2-7; 7 positions match TRBD1. From germline, CDR1 is SGHRS and CDR2 YFSETQ. This CDR3 spans 14 amino acids. With V trimmed by 3 bases and J by 0 bases, 3 bases remained unmatched. CDR3 in DNA: TGCGCCAGCAGCTCAGGGACAGCCTCCTACGAGCAGTACTTC. As protein: CASSSGTASYEQYF.

As regards this clone: The sample holds other DNA sequences that translate to the same CDR3. The rearrangement uses TRBV4-1 and TRBJ2-5; 13 nucleotides agree with TRBD2. V lost 4 bases, J lost 4 bases, and 9 bases stayed unmatched. The germline gives CDR1 MGHRA, CDR2 YSYEKL. There are 17 residues in the CDR3. CDR3 coding DNA: TGCGCCAGCAGCCCTCGGACTAGCGGGAGCGGCAGAGAGACCCAGTACTTC. Encoded protein: CASSPRTSGSGRETQYF.

This clone was seen only a few times. This sequence joins TRBV30 and TRBJ2-5; D remains ambiguous. Trimming left V 2 bases short and J 3 bases short, with 16 bases between. The CDR3 length is 15 residues. CDR1 is GTSNPN, CDR2 SVGIG, per germline (reference sequence). CDR3 in amino acids: CAWSPSMRYEETQYF. In DNA, the CDR3 is TGTGCCTGGAGTCCAAGCATGAGGTACGAAGAGACCCAGTACTTC.

The chain has TRBV19 and TRBJ2-7; 9 bases match TRBD1. Germline V lookup: CDR1 LNHDA, CDR2 SQIVND (reference sequence). CDR3 size: 15 residues. The V and J ends lost 2 bases and 2 bases, in that order; junction bases with no gene match: 4. CDR3 sequence: CASSISGQGTYEQYF. The CDR3 DNA reads TGTGCCAGTAGTATAAGCGGACAGGGGACCTACGAGCAGTACTTC. Complete variable domain (other parts from reference TRBV19 and TRBJ2-7): DGGITQSPKYLFRKEGQNVTLSCEQNLNHDAMYWYRQDPGQGLRLIYYSQIVNDFQKGDIAEGYSVSREKKESFPLTVTSAQKNPTAFYLCASSISGQGTYEQYFGPGTRLTVT.

The chain has TRBV6-5 and TRBJ2-5; the match to TRBD2 covers 8 bases. The CDR3 sequence is 13 residues long. Germline V gene data show CDR1 as MNHEY and CDR2 as SVGAGI. Losses at the gene ends were 2 bases for V and 4 bases for J; bases not matched to a gene: 0. Here the CDR3 DNA reads TGTGCCAGCAGTTACGGGACTAGAGAGACCCAGTACTTC. Protein sequence: CASSYGTRETQYF.

The chain carries TRBV28 and TRBJ1-6, with no clear D. Germline V gene data show CDR1 as MDHEN and CDR2 as SYDVKM. Trimming took 5 bases from V and 7 from J, leaving 9 bases between them. There are 13 residues in the CDR3. The CDR3 DNA reads as TGTGCCAGCAGTGAGGCGGTCAATTCACCCCTCCACTTT. Translated: CASSEAVNSPLHF.

V and J are TRBV6-5 and TRBJ1-2, with TRBD1 matching 10 bases. The CDR3 length is 15 residues. V lost 5 bases and J lost 4; bases outside the gene matches: 7. Germline CDR1 is MNHEY and CDR2 is SVGAGI. The DNA of the CDR3 is TGTGCCAGCAGTCAATTGACAGGGGGCGGCTATGGCTACACCTTC. Protein sequence: CASSQLTGGGYGYTF.

This clone was seen once. V usage is TRBV11-2 and J usage is TRBJ1-1; D uncertain. The CDR3 runs to 13 residues. Trimming took off 7 bases at V and 1 base at J, with 10 bases between the two ends. Germline CDR1 reads SGHAT; CDR2 reads FQNNGV. This CDR3 reads CASTQQENTEAFF. DNA for the CDR3: TGTGCCAGCACCCAACAAGAGAACACTGAAGCTTTCTTT.

The chain combines TRBV15 with TRBJ2-1; D possibly corresponds to TRBD2 (7 bases). V dropped 0 bases and J dropped 9 bases, with 18 bases sitting between them. Germline V gene lookup returns CDR1 LNHNV and CDR2 YYDKDF (reference sequence). CDR3 length: 16 residues. CDR3 in DNA: TGTGCCACCAGCAGAGATGGGGGGGCGGGAGCGGTTGAGCAGTTCTTC. It encodes CATSRDGGAGAVEQFF.

V usage is TRBV6-5 and J usage is TRBJ1-6; 10 bases are shared with TRBD1. Germline CDR1 MNHEY, CDR2 SVGAGI. The CDR3 is 15 amino acids. J lost 7 bases, V lost 6 bases, and 6 bases had no gene match. CDR3 residues: CASSSPGQGNSPLHF. The CDR3 DNA reads TGTGCCAGCAGCTCCCCGGGACAGGGGAATTCACCCCTCCACTTT.

The J gene is TRBJ2-5, the V gene TRBV7-6, with 9 bases aligning to TRBD2. V shed 5 bases, J shed 4 bases, and the junction held 5 bases outside the gene matches. Germline CDR1 is SGHVS and CDR2 is FNYEAQ. This CDR3 comprises 14 residues. CDR3 residues: CASSRGAGGETQYF. CDR3 DNA: TGTGCCAGCAGCCGAGGAGCGGGAGGAGAGACCCAGTACTTC.

The chain recombines TRBV15 with TRBJ2-1; D perhaps matches TRBD2 (6 bases). Germline V gene sequence: CDR1 LNHNV, CDR2 YYDKDF (reference sequence). V shed 5 bases and J shed 3 bases, with 11 bases lying between them. The length of the CDR3 is 14 residues. The CDR3 reads CATSWGLNYNEQFF. The CDR3, as DNA: TGTGCCACCAGCTGGGGACTTAACTACAATGAGCAGTTCTTC.